This T cell receptor (beta chain) was profiled in a study of blood T cell repertoires in COVID-19. Study summary: Whether acute or convalescent, the COVID-19 samples came from the United States, Italy and Spain. From T cells, B-cell-depleted T cells, or PBMCs came the material, which was cDNA or gDNA.

As originally analysed: Cell counts per sample came from amplifying reference gene primers. Repertoires were generated with immunoSEQ multiplex PCR, while TCRdb's copy carries only in-frame clones and drops some. V and J calls and clone size are those listed in that table; D and trimming were worked out from the DNA. The sample lists about 76,000 clones, 90% occurring once. Deletions cut 6 bases from V and 6 bases from J, with 24 bases between. Germline lookup yields CDR1 MDHEN and CDR2 SYDVKM. This CDR3 is 17 amino acids long. This chain connects TRBV28 to TRBJ2-1, with D possibly being TRBD2 (7 bases). This receptor was taken from a man in his fifties or sixties with acute or convalescent COVID-19. Input material: peripheral blood. CDR3 region: CASSGGRSAKGSNEQFF. In nucleotides, the CDR3 is TGTGCCAGCAGCGGGGGGCGGTCAGCGAAGGGATCCAATGAGCAGTTCTTC.